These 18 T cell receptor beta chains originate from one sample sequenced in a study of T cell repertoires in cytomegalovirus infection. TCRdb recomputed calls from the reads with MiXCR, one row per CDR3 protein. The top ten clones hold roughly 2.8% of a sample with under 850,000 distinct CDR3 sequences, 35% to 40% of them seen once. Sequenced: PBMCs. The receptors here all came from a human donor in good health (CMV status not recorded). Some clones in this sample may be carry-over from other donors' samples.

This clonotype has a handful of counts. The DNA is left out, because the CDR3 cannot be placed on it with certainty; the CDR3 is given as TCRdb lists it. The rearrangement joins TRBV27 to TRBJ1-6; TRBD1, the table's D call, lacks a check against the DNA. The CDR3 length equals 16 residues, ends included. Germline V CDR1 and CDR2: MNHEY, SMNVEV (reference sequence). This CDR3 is CASSILGGAGNSPLHF.

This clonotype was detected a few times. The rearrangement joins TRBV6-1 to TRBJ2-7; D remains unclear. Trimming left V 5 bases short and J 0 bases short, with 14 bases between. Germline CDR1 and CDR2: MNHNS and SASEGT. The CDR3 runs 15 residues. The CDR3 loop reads CASSRRPASSYEQYF. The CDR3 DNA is TGTGCCAGCAGTCGCCGGCCCGCGAGCTCCTACGAGCAGTACTTC.

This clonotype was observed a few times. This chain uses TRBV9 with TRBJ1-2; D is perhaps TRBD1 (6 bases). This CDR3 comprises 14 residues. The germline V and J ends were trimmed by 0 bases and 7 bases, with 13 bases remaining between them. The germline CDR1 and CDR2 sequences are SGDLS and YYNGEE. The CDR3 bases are TGTGCCAGCAGCGTAGACGGGGGCGTATCTGGCTACACCTTC. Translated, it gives CASSVDGGVSGYTF.

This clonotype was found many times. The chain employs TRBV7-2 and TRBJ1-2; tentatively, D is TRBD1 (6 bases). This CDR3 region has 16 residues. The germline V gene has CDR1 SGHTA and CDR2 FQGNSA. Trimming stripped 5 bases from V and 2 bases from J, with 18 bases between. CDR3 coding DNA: TGTGCCAGCAGCCCAAATAGGAGAGGGACAAACTATGGCTACACCTTC. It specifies CASSPNRRGTNYGYTF.

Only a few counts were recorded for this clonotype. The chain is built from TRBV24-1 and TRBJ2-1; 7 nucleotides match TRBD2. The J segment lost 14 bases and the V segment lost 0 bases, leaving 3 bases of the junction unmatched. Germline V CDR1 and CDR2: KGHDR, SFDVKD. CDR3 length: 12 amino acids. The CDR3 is CATSDLPGREFF. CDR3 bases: TGTGCCACCAGTGATTTGCCGGGGAGGGAGTTCTTC.

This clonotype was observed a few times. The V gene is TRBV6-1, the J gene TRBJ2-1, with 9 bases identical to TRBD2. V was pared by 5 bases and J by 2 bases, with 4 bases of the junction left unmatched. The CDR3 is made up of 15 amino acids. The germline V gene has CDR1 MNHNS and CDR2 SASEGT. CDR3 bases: TGTGCCAGCAGTAGGGCTAGCGGGACCTACAATGAGCAGTTCTTC. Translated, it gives CASSRASGTYNEQFF.

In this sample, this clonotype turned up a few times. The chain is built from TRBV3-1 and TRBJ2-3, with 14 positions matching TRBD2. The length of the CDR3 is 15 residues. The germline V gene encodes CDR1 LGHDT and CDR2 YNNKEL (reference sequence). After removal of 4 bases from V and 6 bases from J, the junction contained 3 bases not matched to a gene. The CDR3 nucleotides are TGTGCCAGCAGCCGTCGGACTAGCGGGAGGGATACGCAGTATTTT. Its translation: CASSRRTSGRDTQYF.

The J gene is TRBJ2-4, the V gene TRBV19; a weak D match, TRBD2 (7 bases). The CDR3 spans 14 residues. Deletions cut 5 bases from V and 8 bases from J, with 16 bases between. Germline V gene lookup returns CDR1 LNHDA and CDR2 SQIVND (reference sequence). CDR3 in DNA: TGTGCCAGTAGTGGGATGGCGGGGGCCGACATTCAGTACTTC. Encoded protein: CASSGMAGADIQYF.

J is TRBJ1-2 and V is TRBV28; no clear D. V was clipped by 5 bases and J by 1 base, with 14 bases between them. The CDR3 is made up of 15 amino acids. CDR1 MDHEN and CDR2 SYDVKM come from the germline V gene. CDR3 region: CASSPAEEVNYGYTF. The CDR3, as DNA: TGTGCCAGCAGTCCCGCAGAGGAAGTTAACTATGGCTACACCTTC.

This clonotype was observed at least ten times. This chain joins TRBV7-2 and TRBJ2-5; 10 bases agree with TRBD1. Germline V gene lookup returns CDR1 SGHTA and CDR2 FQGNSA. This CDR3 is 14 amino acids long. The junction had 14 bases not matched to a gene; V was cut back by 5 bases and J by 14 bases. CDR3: CASSTPQDRGKFYF. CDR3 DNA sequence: TGTGCCAGCAGCACACCTCAGGACAGGGGGAAATTTTACTTC.

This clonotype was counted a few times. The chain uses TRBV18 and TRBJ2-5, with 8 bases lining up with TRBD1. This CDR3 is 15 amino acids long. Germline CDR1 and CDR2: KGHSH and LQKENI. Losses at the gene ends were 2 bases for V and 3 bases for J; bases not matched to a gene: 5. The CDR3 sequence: CASSPWDRQKETQYF. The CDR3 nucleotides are TGTGCCAGCTCACCATGGGACAGGCAGAAAGAGACCCAGTACTTC.

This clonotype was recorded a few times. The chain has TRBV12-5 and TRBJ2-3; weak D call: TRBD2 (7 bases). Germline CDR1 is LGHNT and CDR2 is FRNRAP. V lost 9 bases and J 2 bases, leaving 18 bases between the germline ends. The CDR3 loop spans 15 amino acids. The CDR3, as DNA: TGTGCTAGCGCTGGGGGGGGGCTTCCCACAGATACGCAGTATTTT. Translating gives CASAGGGLPTDTQYF.

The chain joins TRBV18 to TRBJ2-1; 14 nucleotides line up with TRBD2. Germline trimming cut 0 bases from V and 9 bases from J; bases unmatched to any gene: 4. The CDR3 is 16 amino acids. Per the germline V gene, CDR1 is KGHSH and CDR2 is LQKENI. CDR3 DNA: TGTGCCAGCTCACCACCTGGGACTAGCGGGAGCGGTGAGCAGTTCTTC. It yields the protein CASSPPGTSGSGEQFF.

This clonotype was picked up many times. The CDR3, as DNA: TGTGCCAGCAGCCCGGAACTAGCGGGAAACGAGCAGTACTTC. It yields the protein CASSPELAGNEQYF. The chain couples TRBV7-2 to TRBJ2-7; 10 nucleotides line up with TRBD2. Trimming cost V 5 bases and J 5 bases; bases outside gene matches: 6. This CDR3 has 14 amino acids. The germline gives CDR1 SGHTA, CDR2 FQGNSA. Combining the CDR3 with reference TRBV7-2 and TRBJ2-7 gives the whole variable domain GAGVSQSPSNKVTEKGKDVELRCDPISGHTALYWYRQSLGQGLEFLIYFQGNSAPDKSGLPSDRFSAERTGGSVSTLTIQRTQQEDSAVYLCASSPELAGNEQYFGPGTRLTVT.

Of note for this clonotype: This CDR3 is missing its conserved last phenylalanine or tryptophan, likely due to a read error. The CDR3 reads CASSYDMAKNIQYL. CDR3 sequence (DNA): TGTGCCAGCAGTTACGACATGGCCAAAAACATTCAGTACTTA. The chain recombines TRBV6-5 with TRBJ2-4; D unclear. CDR1 MNHEY and CDR2 SVGAGI come from the germline V gene. Trimming left V 2 bases short and J 1 base short, with 6 bases between. The CDR3 is 14 residues long.

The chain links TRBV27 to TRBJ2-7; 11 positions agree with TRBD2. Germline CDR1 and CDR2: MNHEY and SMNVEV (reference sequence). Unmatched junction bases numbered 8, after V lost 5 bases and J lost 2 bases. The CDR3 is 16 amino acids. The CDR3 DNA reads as TGTGCCAGCAGTCTTAGAGGGACTAGCGGCGCCTACGAGCAGTACTTC. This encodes CASSLRGTSGAYEQYF.

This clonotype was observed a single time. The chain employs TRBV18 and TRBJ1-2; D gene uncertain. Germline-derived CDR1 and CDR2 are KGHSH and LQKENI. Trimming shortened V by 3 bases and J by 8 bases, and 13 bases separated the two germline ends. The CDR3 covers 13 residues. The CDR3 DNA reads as TGTGCCAGCTCACCCGACAAGAGCTCGGGCTACACCTTC. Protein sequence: CASSPDKSSGYTF.

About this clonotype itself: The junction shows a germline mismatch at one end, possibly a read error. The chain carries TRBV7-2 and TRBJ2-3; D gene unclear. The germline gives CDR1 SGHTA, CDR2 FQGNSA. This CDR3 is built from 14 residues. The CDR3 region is CAISPPGQRYTQYF. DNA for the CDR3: TGTGCCATCAGCCCGCCGGGCCAACGGTATACGCAGTATTTT.